The clone carrying this TCR beta chain turned up a few times. The V gene's germline CDR1 is SGHVS and CDR2 FNYEAQ. The junction had 2 bases not matched to a gene; V was cut back by 4 bases and J by 6 bases. The CDR3 is 14 residues long. MiXCR, applied by TCRdb to the RT-PCR reads, yields one record per CDR3 protein. The sample holds more than 600,000 distinct CDR3 sequences, over 12% seen once. The V gene is TRBV7-6, the J gene TRBJ2-3; 12 nucleotides agree with TRBD1. Material for sequencing was memory CD4+ T cells from blood. The receptor was derived from a female donor in good health, serving as a healthy control. In DNA form, the CDR3 reads TGTGCCAGCAGCTGGGACAGGGGGCCGGATACGCAGTATTTT. This codes for CASSWDRGPDTQYF.